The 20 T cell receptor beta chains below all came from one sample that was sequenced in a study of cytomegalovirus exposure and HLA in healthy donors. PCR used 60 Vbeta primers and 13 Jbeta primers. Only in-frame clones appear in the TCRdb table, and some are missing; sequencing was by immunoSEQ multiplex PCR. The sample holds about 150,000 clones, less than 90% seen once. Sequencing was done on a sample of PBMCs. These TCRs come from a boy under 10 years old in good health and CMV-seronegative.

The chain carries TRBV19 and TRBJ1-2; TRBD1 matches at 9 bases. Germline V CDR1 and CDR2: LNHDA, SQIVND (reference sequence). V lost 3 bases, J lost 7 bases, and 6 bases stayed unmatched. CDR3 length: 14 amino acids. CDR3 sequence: CASSILGTGSGYTF. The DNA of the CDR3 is TGTGCCAGTAGTATCCTTGGGACAGGGAGTGGCTACACCTTC.

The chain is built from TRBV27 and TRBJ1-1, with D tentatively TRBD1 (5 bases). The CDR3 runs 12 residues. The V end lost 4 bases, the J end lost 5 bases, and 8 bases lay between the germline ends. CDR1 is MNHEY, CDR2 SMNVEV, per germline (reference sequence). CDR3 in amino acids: CASSSTGTEAFF. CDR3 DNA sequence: TGTGCCAGCAGTTCCACAGGAACTGAAGCTTTCTTT.

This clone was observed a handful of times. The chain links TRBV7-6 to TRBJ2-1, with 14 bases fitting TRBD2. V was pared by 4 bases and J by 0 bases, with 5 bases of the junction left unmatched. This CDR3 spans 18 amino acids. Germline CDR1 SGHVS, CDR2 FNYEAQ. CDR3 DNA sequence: TGTGCCAGCAGCTCAAGAGGGACTAGCGGGAGCTCCTACAATGAGCAGTTCTTC. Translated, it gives CASSSRGTSGSSYNEQFF.

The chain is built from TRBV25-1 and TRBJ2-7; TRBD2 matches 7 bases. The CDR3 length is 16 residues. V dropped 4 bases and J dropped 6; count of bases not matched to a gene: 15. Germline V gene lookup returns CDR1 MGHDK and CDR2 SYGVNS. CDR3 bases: TGTGCCAGCAGTGCCCCTGGTAGGACTAGTTTCACCGAGCAGTACTTC. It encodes CASSAPGRTSFTEQYF.

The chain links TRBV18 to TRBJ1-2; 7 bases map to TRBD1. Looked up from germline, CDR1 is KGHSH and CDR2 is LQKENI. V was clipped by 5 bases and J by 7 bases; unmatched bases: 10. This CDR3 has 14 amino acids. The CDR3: CASSSTGTARGYTF. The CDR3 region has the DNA TGTGCCAGCTCATCTACCGGGACAGCACGTGGCTACACCTTC.

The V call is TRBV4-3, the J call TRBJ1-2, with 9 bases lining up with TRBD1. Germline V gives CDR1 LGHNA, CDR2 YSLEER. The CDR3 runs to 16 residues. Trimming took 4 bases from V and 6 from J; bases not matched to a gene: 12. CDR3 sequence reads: CASSRASQGAQDGYTF. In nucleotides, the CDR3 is TGCGCCAGCAGCCGAGCCTCACAGGGGGCGCAAGATGGCTACACCTTC.

The CDR3 region is CASSPRAGDQPQHF. The CDR3 DNA follows: TGTGCCAGCTCACCACGCGCGGGGGATCAGCCCCAGCATTTT. The gene calls are TRBV18 and TRBJ1-5; tentative D call: TRBD1 (5 bases). This CDR3 is 14 amino acids long. V was pared by 1 base and J by 5 bases, with 9 bases between. Germline V lookup: CDR1 KGHSH, CDR2 LQKENI.

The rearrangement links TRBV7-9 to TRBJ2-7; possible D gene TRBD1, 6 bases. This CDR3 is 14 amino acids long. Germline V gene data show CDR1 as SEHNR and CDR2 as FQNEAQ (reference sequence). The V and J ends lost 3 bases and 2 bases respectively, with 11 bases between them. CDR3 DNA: TGTGCCAGCAGCTTTCCAGGGGCCCCCTACGAGCAGTACTTC. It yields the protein CASSFPGAPYEQYF. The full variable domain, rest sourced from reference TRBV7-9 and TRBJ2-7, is DTGVSQNPRHKITKRGQNVTFRCDPISEHNRLYWYRQTLGQGPEFLTYFQNEAQLEKSRLLSDRFSAERPKGSFSTLEIQRTEQGDSAMYLCASSFPGAPYEQYFGPGTRLTVT.

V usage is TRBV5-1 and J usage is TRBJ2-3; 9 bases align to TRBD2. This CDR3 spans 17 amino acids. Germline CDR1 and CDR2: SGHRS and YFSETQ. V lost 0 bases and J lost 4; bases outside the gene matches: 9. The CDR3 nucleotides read TGCGCCAGCAGCTTGGGATTCGGCGGGGGGGGGTCAGATACGCAGTATTTT. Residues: CASSLGFGGGGSDTQYF.

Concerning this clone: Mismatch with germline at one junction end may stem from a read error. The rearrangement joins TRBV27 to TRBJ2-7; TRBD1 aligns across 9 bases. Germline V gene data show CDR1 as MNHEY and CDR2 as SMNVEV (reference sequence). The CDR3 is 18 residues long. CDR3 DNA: TGTGCCAGCAGTCTATCAAGACTCCGGGACAGGGTGTCCTCCGAGCAGTACTTC. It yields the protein CASSLSRLRDRVSSEQYF.

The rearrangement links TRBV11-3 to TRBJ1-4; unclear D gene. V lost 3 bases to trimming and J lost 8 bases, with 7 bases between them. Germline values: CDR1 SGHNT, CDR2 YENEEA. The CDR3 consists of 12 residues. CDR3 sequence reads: CASSFGPEKLFF. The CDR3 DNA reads TGTGCCAGCAGCTTTGGGCCGGAAAAACTGTTTTTT.

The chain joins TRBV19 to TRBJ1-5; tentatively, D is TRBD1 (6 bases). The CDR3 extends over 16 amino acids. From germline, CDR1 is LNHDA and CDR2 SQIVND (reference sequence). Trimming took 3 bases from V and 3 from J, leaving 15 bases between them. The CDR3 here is CASSIVRTAYNQPQHF. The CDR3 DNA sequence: TGTGCCAGTAGTATCGTCAGGACAGCCTACAATCAGCCCCAGCATTTT.

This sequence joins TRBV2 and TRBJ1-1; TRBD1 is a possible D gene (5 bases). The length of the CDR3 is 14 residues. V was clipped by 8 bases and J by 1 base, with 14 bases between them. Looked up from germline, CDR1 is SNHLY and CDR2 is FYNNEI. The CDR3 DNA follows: TGTGCCAGCCCCCTAAGGGGCCAGAACACTGAAGCTTTCTTT. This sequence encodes CASPLRGQNTEAFF.

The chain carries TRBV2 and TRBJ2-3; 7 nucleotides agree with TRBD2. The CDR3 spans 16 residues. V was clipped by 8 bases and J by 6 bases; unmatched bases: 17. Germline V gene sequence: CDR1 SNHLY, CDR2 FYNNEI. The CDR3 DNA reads TGTGCCAGCGCCCAAAGTTGGGCGGGAGTAGGGGATACGCAGTATTTT. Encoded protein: CASAQSWAGVGDTQYF. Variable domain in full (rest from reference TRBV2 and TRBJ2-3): EPEVTQTPSHQVTQMGQEVILRCVPISNHLYFYWYRQILGQKVEFLVSFYNNEISEKSEIFDDQFSVERPDGSNFTLKIRSTKLEDSAMYFCASAQSWAGVGDTQYFGPGTRLTVL.

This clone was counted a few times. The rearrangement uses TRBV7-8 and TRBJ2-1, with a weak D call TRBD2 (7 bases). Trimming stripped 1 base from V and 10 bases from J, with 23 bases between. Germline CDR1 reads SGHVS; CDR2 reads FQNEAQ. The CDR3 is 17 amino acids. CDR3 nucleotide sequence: TGTGCCAGCAGCTTAGGGGGGCGGGAGCGACCGAACATAGAGCAGTTCTTC. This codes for CASSLGGRERPNIEQFF.

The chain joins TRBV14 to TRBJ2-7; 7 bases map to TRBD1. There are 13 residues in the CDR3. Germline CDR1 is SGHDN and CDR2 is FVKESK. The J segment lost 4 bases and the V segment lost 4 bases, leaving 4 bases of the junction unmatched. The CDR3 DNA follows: TGTGCCAGCAGCCCGACAGGGAGATACGAGCAGTACTTC. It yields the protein CASSPTGRYEQYF. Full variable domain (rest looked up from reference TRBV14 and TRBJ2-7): EAGVTQFPSHSVIEKGQTVTLRCDPISGHDNLYWYRRVMGKEIKFLLHFVKESKQDESGMPNNRFLAERTGGTYSTLKVQPAELEDSGVYFCASSPTGRYEQYFGPGTRLTVT.

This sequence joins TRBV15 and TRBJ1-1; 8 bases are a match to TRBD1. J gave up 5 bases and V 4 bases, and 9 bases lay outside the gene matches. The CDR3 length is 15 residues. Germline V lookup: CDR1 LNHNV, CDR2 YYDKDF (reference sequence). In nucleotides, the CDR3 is TGTGCCACCAGCACCCCAGGGGGCGCCGGGACTGAAGCTTTCTTT. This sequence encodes CATSTPGGAGTEAFF.

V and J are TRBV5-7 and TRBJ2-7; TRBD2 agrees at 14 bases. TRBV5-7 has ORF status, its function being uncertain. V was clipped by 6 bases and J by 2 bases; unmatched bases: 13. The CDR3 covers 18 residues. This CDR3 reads CASKEARLAGGVTYEQYF. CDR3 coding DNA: TGTGCCAGCAAGGAGGCGAGACTAGCGGGAGGGGTGACCTACGAGCAGTACTTC.

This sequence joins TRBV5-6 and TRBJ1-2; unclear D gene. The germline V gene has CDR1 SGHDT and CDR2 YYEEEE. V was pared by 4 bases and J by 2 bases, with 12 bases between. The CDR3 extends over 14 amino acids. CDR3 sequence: CASSLIRLNYGYTF. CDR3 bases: TGTGCCAGCAGCCTAATTCGACTGAACTATGGCTACACCTTC.

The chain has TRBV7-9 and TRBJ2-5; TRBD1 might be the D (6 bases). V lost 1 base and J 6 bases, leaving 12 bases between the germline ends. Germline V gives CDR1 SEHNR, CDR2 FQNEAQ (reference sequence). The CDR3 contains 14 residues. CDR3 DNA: TGTGCCAGCAGCTTAGAGGGGGTCGTAAAGACCCAGTACTTC. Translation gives CASSLEGVVKTQYF.